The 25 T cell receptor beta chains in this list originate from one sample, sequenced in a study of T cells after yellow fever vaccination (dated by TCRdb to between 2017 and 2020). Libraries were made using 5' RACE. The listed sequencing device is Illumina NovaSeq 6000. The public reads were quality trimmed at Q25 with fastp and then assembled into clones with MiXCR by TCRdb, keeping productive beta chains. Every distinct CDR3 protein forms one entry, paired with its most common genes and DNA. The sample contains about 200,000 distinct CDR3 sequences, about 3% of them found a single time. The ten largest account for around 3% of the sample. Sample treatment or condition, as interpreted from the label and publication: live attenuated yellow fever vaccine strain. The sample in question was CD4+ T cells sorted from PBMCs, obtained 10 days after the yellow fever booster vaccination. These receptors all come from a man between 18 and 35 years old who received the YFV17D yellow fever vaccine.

The CDR3: CASSQNGQGDGYTF. CDR3 DNA: TGTGCCAGCAGCCAAAACGGACAGGGGGATGGCTACACCTTC. The rearrangement links TRBV11-3 to TRBJ1-2, with TRBD1 matching over 10 bases. With 5 bases clipped from V and 6 bases from J, the junction kept 6 bases outside the gene matches. The length of the CDR3 is 14 residues. Germline lookup yields CDR1 SGHNT and CDR2 YENEEA.

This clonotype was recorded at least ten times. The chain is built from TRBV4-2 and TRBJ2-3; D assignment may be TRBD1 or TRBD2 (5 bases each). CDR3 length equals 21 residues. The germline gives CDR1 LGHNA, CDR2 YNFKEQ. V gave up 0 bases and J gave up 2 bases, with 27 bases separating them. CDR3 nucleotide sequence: TGTGCCAGCAGCCAAGAGGCCAGCGGTCCGAGGGCCAGGGCGTTCACAGATACGCAGTATTTT. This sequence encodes CASSQEASGPRARAFTDTQYF.

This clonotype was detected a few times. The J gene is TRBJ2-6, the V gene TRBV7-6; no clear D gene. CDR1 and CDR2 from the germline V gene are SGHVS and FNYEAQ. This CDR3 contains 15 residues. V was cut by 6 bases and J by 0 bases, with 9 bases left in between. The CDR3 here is CASSYQASGANVLTF. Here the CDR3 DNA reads TGTGCCAGCAGTTACCAGGCCTCTGGGGCCAACGTCCTGACTTTC.

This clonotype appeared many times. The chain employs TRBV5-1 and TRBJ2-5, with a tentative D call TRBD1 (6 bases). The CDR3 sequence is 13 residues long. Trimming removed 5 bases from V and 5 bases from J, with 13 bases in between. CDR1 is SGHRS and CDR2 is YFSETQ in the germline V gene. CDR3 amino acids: CASRQGSGETQYF. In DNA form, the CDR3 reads TGCGCCAGCAGACAGGGCTCGGGCGAGACCCAGTACTTC. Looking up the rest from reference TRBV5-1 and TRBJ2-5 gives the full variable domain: KAGVTQTPRYLIKTRGQQVTLSCSPISGHRSVSWYQQTPGQGLQFLFEYFSETQRNKGNFPGRFSGRQFSNSRSEMNVSTLELGDSALYLCASRQGSGETQYFGPGTRLLVL.

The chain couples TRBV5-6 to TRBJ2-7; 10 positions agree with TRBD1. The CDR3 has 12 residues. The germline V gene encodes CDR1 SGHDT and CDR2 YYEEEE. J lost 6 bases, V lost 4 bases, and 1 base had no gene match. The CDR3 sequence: CASSGTGVEQYF. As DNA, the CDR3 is TGTGCCAGCAGCGGGACAGGGGTCGAGCAGTACTTC.

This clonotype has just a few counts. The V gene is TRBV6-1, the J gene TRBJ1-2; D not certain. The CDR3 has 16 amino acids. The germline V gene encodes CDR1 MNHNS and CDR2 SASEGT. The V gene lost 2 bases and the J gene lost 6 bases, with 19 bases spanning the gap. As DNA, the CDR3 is TGTGCCAGCAGTGAATCTCTAGTTGTTTTAGGGAATGGCTACACCTTC. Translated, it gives CASSESLVVLGNGYTF.

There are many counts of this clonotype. The CDR3 DNA follows: TGTGCCAGCAGCTTAGTCGGTGGCCGGGAGACCCAGTACTTC. It is translated as CASSLVGGRETQYF. V is TRBV7-9 and J is TRBJ2-5; D not certain. Per the germline V gene, CDR1 is SEHNR and CDR2 is FQNEAQ (reference sequence). V lost 1 base and J 5 bases, leaving 11 bases between the germline ends. The CDR3 has 14 residues.

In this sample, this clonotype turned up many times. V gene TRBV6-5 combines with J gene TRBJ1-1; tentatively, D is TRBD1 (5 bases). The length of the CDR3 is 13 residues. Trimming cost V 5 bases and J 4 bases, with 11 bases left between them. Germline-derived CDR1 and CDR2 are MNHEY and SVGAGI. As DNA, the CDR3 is TGTGCCAGCAGTAGGGACCAAGGCACTGAAGCTTTCTTT. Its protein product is CASSRDQGTEAFF.

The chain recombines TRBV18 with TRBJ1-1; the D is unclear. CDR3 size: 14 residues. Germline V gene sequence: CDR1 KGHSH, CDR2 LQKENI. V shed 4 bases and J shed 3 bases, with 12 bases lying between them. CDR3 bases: TGTGCCAGCTCACTGGAGGGTTGGGACACTGAAGCTTTCTTT. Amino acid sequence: CASSLEGWDTEAFF.

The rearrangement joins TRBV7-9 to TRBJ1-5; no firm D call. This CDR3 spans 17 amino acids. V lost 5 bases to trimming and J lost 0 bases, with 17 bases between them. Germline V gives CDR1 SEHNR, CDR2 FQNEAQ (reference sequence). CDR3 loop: CASSPDHPGNSNQPQHF. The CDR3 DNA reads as TGTGCCAGCAGCCCAGATCATCCCGGAAATAGCAATCAGCCCCAGCATTTT.

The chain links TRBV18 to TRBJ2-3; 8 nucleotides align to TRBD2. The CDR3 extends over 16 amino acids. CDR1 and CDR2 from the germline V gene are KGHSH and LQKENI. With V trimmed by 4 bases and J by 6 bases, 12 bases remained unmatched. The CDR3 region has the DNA TGTGCCAGCTCACTCTCGACAGCGGGGGCCAGGGATACGCAGTATTTT. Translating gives CASSLSTAGARDTQYF.

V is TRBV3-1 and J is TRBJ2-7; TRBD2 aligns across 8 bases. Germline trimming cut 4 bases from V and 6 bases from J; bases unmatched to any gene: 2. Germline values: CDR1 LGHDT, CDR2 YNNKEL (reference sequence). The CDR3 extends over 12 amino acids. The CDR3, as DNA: TGTGCCAGCAGCCCGGGGGGGGGCGAGCAGTACGTC. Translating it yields CASSPGGGEQYV.

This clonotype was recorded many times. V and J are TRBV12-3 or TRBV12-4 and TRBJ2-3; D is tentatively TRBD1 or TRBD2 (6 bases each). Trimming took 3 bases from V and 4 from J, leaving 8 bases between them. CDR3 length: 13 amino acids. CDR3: CASSLGGSDTQYF. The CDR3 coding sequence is TGTGCCAGCAGTTTGGGGGGCTCAGATACGCAGTATTTT.

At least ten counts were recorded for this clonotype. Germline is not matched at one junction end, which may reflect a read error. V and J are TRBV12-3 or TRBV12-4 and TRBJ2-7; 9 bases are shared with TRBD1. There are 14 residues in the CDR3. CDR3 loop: CASSLGGSPGQGNF. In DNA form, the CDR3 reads TGTGCCAGCAGTTTGGGTGGCTCTCCCGGACAGGGGAACTTC.

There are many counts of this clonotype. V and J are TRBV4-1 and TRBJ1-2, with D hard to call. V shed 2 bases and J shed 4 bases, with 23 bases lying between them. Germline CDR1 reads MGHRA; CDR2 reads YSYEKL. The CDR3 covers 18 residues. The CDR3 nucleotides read TGCGCCAGCAGCCAAACGTACCCTCAGGTGCTAGTTGGCTATGGCTACACCTTC. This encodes CASSQTYPQVLVGYGYTF.

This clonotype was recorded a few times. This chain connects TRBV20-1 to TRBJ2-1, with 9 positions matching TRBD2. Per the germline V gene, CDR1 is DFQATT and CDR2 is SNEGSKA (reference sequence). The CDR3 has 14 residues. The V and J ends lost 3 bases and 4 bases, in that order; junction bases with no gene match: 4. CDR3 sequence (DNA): TGCAGTGCTAGGGAGCGGGGGGTATACAATGAGCAGTTCTTC. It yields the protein CSARERGVYNEQFF.

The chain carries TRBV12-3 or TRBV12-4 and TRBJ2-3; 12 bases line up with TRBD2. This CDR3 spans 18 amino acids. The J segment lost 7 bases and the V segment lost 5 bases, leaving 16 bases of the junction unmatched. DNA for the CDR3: TGTGCCAGCAGTCCCCGAACCGTAACTAGCGGGGGGATGAATACGCAGTATTTT. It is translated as CASSPRTVTSGGMNTQYF.

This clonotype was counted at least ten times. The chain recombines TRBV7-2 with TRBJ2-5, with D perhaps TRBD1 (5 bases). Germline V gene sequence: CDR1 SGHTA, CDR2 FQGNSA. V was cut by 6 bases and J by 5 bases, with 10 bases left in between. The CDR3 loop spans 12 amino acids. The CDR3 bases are TGTGCCAGCAGTTCAGGGTGGGAGACCCAGTACTTC. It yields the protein CASSSGWETQYF.

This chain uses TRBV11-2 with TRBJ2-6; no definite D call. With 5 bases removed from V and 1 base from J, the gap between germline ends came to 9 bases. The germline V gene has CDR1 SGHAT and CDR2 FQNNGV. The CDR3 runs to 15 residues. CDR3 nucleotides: TGTGCCAGCAGCCGAGAAAGATCTGGGGCCAACGTCCTGACTTTC. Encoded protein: CASSRERSGANVLTF.

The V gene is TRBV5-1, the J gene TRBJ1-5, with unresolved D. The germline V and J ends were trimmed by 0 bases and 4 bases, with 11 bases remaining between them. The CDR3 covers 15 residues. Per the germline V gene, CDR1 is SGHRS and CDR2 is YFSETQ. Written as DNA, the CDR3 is TGCGCCAGCAGCTTGGTGGCAGGTTTGAATCAGCCCCAGCATTTT. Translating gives CASSLVAGLNQPQHF.

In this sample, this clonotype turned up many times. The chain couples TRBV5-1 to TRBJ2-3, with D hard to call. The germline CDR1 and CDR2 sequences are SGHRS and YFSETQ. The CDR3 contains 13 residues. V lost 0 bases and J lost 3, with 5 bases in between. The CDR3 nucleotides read TGCGCCAGCAGCTTGGAATTAACAGATACGCAGTATTTT. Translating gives CASSLELTDTQYF.

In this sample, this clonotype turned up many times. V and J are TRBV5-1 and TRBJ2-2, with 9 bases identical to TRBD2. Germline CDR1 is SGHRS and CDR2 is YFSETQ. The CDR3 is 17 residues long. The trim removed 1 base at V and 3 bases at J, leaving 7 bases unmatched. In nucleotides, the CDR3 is TGCGCCAGCAGCTTGATAGCGGGGGTGAGAGACACCGGGGAGCTGTTTTTT. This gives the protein CASSLIAGVRDTGELFF.

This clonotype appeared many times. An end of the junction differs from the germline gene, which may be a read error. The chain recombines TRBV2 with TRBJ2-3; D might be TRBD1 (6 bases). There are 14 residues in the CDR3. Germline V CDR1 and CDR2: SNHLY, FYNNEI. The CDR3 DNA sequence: TGTGCCAGCAATGAACAGGGTTCTACAGATACGCAGTATTTT. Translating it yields CASNEQGSTDTQYF.

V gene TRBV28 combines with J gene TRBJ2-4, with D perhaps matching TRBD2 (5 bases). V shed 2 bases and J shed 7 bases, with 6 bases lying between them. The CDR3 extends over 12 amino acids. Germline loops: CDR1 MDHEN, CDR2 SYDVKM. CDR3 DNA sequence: TGTGCCAGCAGTTTAAGAGGGAACATTCAGTACTTC. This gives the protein CASSLRGNIQYF.

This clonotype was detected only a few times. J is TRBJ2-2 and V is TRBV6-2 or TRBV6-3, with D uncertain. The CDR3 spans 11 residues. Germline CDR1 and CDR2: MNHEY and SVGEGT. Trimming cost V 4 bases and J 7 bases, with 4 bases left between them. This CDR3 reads CASSSYGELFF. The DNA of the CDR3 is TGTGCCAGCAGTTCATACGGGGAGCTGTTTTTT.